The TCR beta chain under discussion was sequenced for a study of shared clonotypes between healthy human individuals. Study context: A donor's plate count was three for CD4 naive and three for CD4 memory; CD8 naive had two and CD8 memory one. The study's findings and limits: It was expected that sequencing depth would affect clonotype sharing among donors.

As concerns this clone: Its antigen is currently unknown.

The CDR3 extends over 15 amino acids. Germline CDR1 reads MNHEY; CDR2 reads SMNVEV (reference sequence). V gave up 6 bases and J gave up 4 bases, with 13 bases separating them. Every subset had its genomic DNA shared out evenly among several immunoSEQ plates. The sorted-subset replicate PCRs were given 150 to 200 ng DNA, which is 30,000 to 35,000 T cell genomes. The table came from immunoSEQ multiplex PCR; TCRdb's copy has only in-frame clones and leaves some out. The repertoire has roughly 2.2 million clones, around 90% of them found once; the top ten carry 0.37%. The sequence was obtained from a man between 18 and 35 years old in good health. Some clones in this sample may be carry-over from other donors' samples. What was sequenced was naive CD4+ T cells from PBMCs. The sample's subset: CD45RA+ positively selected. The chain couples TRBV27 to TRBJ2-6; tentatively, D is TRBD2 (6 bases). The chain's CDR3 is CASRGLRAGANVLTF. CDR3 bases: TGTGCCAGCAGGGGACTCAGGGCCGGGGCCAACGTCCTGACTTTC.